One and the same sample provided the 10 T cell receptor beta chains below, sequenced in a study of blood T cell repertoires in COVID-19. Using immunoSEQ multiplex PCR, the repertoire was profiled, and TCRdb retains in-frame clones only, with some absent. The table records about 16,000 clones, approximately 90% of them present only once. Sequenced sample: peripheral blood. The source is a man of 80 years or more with acute or convalescent COVID-19.

This clone turned up a few times. The chain uses TRBV4-1 and TRBJ1-5; tentative D call: TRBD1 (5 bases). Germline V gene data show CDR1 as MGHRA and CDR2 as YSYEKL. Trimming stripped 5 bases from V and 0 bases from J, with 11 bases between. The CDR3 consists of 15 residues. This CDR3 is CASSADSYSNQPQHF. CDR3 nucleotide sequence: TGCGCCAGCAGCGCCGACAGTTATAGCAATCAGCCCCAGCATTTT.

The genes are TRBV2 and TRBJ1-5; weak D call: TRBD1 (6 bases). The germline V gene has CDR1 SNHLY and CDR2 FYNNEI. The CDR3 has 15 amino acids. Deletions cut 6 bases from V and 7 bases from J, with 19 bases between. CDR3: CASSRGGGAGQPQHF. CDR3 in DNA: TGTGCCAGCAGCCGAGGGGGGGGCGCAGGACAGCCCCAGCATTTT.

The chain joins TRBV10-3 to TRBJ2-5; 7 bases match TRBD2. Germline values: CDR1 ENHRY, CDR2 SYGVKD. The CDR3 consists of 13 residues. V gave up 6 bases and J gave up 1 base; unmatched junction bases: 2. The CDR3 is CAIRGTTQETQYF. In nucleotides, the CDR3 is TGTGCCATCAGGGGGACTACCCAAGAGACCCAGTACTTC.

This clone occurred once. The chain couples TRBV9 to TRBJ1-2; D may be TRBD1 (5 bases). This CDR3 is 13 amino acids long. With 0 bases removed from V and 5 bases from J, the gap between germline ends came to 8 bases. The germline V gene encodes CDR1 SGDLS and CDR2 YYNGEE. CDR3 sequence reads: CASSVGGEYGYTF. The CDR3 DNA follows: TGTGCCAGCAGCGTAGGGGGGGAGTATGGCTACACCTTC.

V usage is TRBV18 and J usage is TRBJ1-1; the match to TRBD1 covers 8 bases. The CDR3 length is 14 residues. CDR1 and CDR2 (germline): KGHSH, LQKENI. The V and J ends lost 2 bases and 8 bases, in that order; junction bases with no gene match: 7. The CDR3 is CASSPLNRGGEAFF. As DNA, the CDR3 is TGTGCCAGCTCACCATTAAACAGGGGGGGGGAAGCTTTCTTT.

V usage is TRBV19 and J usage is TRBJ2-7; 7 nucleotides match TRBD2. Germline assignment: CDR1 LNHDA and CDR2 SQIVND (reference sequence). The length of the CDR3 is 13 residues. The ends lost 9 bases at V and 6 bases at J; junction bases unmatched: 11. DNA for the CDR3: TGTGCCAGCGGGGGGATTGGAAGAAGCGAGCAGTACTTC. This encodes CASGGIGRSEQYF.

The V call is TRBV6-5, the J call TRBJ1-5, with D possibly TRBD1 on 5 matching bases. Trimming removed 5 bases from V and 6 bases from J, with 14 bases in between. CDR1 MNHEY and CDR2 SVGAGI come from the germline V gene. The CDR3 runs 14 residues. DNA for the CDR3: TGTGCCAGCAGTCCTTCCGGGGGAAGTCAGCCCCAGCATTTT. Translated: CASSPSGGSQPQHF.

CDR3 in amino acids: CASSQDLVAGRGSGYTF. CDR3 coding DNA: TGCGCCAGCAGCCAAGATCTGGTGGCAGGCCGGGGGTCTGGCTACACCTTC. The V gene is TRBV4-1, the J gene TRBJ1-2; a weak D match, TRBD1 (5 bases). The CDR3 spans 17 residues. V lost 0 bases and J 7 bases, leaving 21 bases between the germline ends. Germline loops: CDR1 MGHRA, CDR2 YSYEKL.

V and J are TRBV30 and TRBJ1-1; 7 nucleotides match TRBD1. Germline CDR1 reads GTSNPN; CDR2 reads SVGIG (reference sequence). The ends lost 7 bases at V and 6 bases at J; junction bases unmatched: 8. This CDR3 region has 12 residues. DNA of the CDR3: TGTGCCTTCGCGAGGGGGCGGCCTGAAGCTTTCTTT. It translates to CAFARGRPEAFF.

The V call is TRBV7-6, the J call TRBJ2-7; perhaps TRBD2 as D (6 bases). V dropped 1 base and J dropped 0 bases, with 13 bases sitting between them. Germline V gene data show CDR1 as SGHVS and CDR2 as FNYEAQ. This CDR3 has 16 amino acids. The CDR3 DNA reads TGTGCCAGCAGCTTAGTCGGGGGTATTCCCTCCTACGAGCAGTACTTC. Protein sequence: CASSLVGGIPSYEQYF.